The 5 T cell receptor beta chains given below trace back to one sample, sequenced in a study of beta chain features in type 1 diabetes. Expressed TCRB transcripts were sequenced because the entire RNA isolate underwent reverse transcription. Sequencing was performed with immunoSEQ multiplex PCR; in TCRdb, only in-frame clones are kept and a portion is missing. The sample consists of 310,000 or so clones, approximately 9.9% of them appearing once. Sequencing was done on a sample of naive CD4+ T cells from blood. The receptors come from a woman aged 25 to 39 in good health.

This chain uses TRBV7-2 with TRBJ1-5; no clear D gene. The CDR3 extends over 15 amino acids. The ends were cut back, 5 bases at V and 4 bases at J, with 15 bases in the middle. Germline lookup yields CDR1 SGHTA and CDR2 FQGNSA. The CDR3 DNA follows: TGTGCCAGCAGCCCCCAATTAGCGGTTAATCAGCCCCAGCATTTT. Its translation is CASSPQLAVNQPQHF.

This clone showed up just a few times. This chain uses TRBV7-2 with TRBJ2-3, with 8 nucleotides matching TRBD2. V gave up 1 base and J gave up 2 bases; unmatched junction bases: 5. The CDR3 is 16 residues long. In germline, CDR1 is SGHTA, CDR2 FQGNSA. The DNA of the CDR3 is TGTGCCAGCAGCTTAGGACTAGCGACACACACAGATACGCAGTATTTT. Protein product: CASSLGLATHTDTQYF.

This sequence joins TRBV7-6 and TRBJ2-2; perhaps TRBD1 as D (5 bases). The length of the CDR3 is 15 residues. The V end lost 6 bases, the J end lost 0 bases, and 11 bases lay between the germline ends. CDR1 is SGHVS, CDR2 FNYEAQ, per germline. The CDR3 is CASRPGISNTGELFF. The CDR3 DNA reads TGTGCCAGCAGACCAGGGATTTCGAACACCGGGGAGCTGTTTTTT.

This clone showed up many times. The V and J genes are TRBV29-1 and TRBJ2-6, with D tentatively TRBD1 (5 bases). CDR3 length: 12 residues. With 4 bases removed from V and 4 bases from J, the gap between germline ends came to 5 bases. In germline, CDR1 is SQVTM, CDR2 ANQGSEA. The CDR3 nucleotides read TGCAGCGTTGGGGGCGGGGCCAACGTCCTGACTTTC. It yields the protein CSVGGGANVLTF.

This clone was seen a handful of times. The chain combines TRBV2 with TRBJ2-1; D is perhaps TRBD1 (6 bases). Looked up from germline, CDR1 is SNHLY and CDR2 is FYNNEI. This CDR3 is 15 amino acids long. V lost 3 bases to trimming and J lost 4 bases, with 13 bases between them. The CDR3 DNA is TGTGCCAGCAGTGATCGGCGGACAGTATACAATGAGCAGTTCTTC. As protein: CASSDRRTVYNEQFF.